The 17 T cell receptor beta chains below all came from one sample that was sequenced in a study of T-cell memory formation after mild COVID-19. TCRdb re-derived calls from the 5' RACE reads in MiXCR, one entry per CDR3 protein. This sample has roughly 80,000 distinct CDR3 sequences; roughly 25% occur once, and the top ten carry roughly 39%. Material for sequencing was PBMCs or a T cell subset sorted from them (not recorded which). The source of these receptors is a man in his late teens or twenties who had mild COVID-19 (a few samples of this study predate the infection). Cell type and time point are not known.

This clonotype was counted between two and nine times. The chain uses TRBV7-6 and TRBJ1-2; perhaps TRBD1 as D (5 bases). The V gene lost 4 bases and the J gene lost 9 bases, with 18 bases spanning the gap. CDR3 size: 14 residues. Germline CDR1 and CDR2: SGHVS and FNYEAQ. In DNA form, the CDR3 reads TGTGCCAGCAGCTCGGACGGGGCTGACAATCGCTACACCTTC. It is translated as CASSSDGADNRYTF.

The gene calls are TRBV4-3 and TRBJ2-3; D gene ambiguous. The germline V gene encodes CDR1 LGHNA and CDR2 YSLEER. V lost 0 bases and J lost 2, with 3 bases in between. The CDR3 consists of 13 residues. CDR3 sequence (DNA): TGCGCCAGCAGCCAAGAAGCCACAGATACGCAGTATTTT. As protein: CASSQEATDTQYF.

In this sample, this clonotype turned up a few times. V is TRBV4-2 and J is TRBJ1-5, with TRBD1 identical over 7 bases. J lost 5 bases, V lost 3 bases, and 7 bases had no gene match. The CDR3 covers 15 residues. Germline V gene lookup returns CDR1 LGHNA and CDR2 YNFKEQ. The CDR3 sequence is CASSHGGQPYQPQHF. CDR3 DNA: TGTGCCAGCAGCCACGGGGGACAGCCCTATCAGCCCCAGCATTTT.

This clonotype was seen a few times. For the CDR3, the DNA is TGTGCCAGCAGCTTGGGGGGGCGGGCGACCCAGTACTTC. It specifies CASSLGGRATQYF. The chain is built from TRBV5-6 and TRBJ2-5, with D possibly matching TRBD1 (6 bases). The CDR3 is 13 residues long. The germline V gene has CDR1 SGHDT and CDR2 YYEEEE. The ends were cut back, 0 bases at V and 7 bases at J, with 10 bases in the middle. Complete variable domain (other parts from reference TRBV5-6 and TRBJ2-5): DAGVTQSPTHLIKTRGQQVTLRCSPKSGHDTVSWYQQALGQGPQFIFQYYEEEERQRGNFPDRFSGHQFPNYSSELNVNALLLGDSALYLCASSLGGRATQYFGPGTRLLVL.

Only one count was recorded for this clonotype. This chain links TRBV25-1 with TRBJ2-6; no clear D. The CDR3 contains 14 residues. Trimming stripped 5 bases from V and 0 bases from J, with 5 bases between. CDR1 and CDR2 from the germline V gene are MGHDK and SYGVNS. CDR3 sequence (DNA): TGTGCCAGCAGTACCGACTCTGGGGCCAACGTCCTGACTTTC. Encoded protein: CASSTDSGANVLTF.

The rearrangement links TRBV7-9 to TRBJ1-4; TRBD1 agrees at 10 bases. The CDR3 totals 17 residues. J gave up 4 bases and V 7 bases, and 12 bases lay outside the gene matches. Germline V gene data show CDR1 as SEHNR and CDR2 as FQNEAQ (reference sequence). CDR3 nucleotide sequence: TGTGCCAGCACCCCGACCGAAGGACAGGGGGTTAATGAAAAACTGTTTTTT. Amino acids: CASTPTEGQGVNEKLFF.

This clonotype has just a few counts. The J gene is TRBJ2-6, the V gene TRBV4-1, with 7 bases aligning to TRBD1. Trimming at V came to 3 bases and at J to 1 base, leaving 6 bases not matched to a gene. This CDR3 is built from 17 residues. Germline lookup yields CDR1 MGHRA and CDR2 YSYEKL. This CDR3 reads CASSHLGTASGANVLTF. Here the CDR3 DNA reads TGCGCCAGCAGCCATCTCGGGACAGCTTCTGGGGCCAACGTCCTGACTTTC.

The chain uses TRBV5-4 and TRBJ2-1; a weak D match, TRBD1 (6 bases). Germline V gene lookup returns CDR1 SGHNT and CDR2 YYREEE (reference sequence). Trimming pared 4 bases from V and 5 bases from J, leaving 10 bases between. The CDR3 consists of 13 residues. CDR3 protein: CASSGDNHNEQFF. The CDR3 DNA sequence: TGTGCCAGCAGCGGGGACAACCACAATGAGCAGTTCTTC.

The CDR3 bases are TGTGCCAGCAGCCCCAGGTTGGGAAGGGAGACCCAGTACTTC. Its protein is CASSPRLGRETQYF. The chain couples TRBV7-2 to TRBJ2-5; D is unclear. Germline values: CDR1 SGHTA, CDR2 FQGNSA. V gave up 5 bases and J gave up 5 bases, with 15 bases separating them. This CDR3 has 14 residues. Variable domain in full (rest from reference TRBV7-2 and TRBJ2-5): GAGVSQSPSNKVTEKGKDVELRCDPISGHTALYWYRQSLGQGLEFLIYFQGNSAPDKSGLPSDRFSAERTGGSVSTLTIQRTQQEDSAVYLCASSPRLGRETQYFGPGTRLLVL.

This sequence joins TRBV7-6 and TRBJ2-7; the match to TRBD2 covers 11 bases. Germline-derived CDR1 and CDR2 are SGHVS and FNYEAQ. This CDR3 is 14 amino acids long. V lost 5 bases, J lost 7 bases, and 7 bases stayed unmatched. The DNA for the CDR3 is TGTGCCAGCAGCGTGACTAGCGGGGTTTTGGAGCAGTACTTC. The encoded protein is CASSVTSGVLEQYF.

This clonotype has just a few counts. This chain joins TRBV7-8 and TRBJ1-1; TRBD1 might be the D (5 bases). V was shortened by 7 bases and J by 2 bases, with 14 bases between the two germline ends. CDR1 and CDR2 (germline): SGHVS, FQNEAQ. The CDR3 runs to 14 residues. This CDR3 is CASIGGAENTEAFF. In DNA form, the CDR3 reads TGTGCCAGCATCGGCGGGGCAGAAAACACTGAAGCTTTCTTT. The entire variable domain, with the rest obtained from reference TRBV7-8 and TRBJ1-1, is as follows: GAGVSQSPRYKVAKRGQDVALRCDPISGHVSLFWYQQALGQGPEFLTYFQNEAQLDKSGLPSDRFFAERPEGSVSTLKIQRTQQEDSAVYLCASIGGAENTEAFFGQGTRLTVV.

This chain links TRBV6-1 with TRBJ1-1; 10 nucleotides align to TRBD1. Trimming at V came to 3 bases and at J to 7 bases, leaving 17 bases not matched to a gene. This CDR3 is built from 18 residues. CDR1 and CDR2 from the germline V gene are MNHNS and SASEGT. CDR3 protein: CASSDSSSQGDRGLEAFF. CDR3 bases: TGTGCCAGCAGTGACTCCTCATCTCAAGGTGACAGGGGGCTTGAAGCTTTCTTT.

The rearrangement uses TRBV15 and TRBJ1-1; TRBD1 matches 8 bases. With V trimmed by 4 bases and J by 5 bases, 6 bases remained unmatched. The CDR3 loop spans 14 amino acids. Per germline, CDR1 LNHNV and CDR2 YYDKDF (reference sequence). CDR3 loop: CATSTGQGWTEAFF. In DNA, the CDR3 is TGTGCCACCAGCACCGGACAGGGATGGACTGAAGCTTTCTTT.

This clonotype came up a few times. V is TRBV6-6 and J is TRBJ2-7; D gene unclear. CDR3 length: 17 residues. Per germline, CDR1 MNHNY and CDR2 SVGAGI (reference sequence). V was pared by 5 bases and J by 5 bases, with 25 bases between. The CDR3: CASSVGNTYISSHEQYV. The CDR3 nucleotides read TGTGCCAGCAGTGTAGGGAATACCTACATCTCTTCCCACGAGCAGTACGTC.

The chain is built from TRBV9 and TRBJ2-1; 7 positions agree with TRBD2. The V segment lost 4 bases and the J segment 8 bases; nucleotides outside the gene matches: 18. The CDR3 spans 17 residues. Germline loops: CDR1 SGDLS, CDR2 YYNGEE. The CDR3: CASSLNLAGQTNDEQFF. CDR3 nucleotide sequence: TGTGCCAGCAGCTTAAACTTAGCGGGCCAAACGAACGATGAGCAGTTCTTC.

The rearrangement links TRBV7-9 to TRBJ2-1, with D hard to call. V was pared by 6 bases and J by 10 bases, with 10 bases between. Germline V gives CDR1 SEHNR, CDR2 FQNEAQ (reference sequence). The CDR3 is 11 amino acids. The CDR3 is CASSQLEEQFF. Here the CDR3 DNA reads TGTGCCAGCAGTCAGTTGGAGGAGCAGTTCTTC.

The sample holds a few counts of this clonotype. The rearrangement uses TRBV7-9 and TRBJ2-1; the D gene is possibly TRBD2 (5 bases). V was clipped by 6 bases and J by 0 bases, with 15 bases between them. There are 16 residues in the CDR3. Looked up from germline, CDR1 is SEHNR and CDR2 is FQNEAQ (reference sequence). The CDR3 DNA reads TGTGCCAGCAGGCCGTTCGGCGGAGGCTCCTACAATGAGCAGTTCTTC. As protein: CASRPFGGGSYNEQFF.